This is a list of T cell receptor beta chains from one sample in a study of beta chain features in type 1 diabetes. The table came from immunoSEQ multiplex PCR; TCRdb's copy has only in-frame clones and leaves some out. The sample carries approximately 160,000 clones, approximately 8.1% recorded once. Sequences were obtained from central memory CD4+ T cells from blood. These receptors were taken from a man younger than 35 in good health. Each CDR3 is given with its conserved first and last residue. The order of the fields is clone size, V gene, J gene, D gene, CDR3 DNA, CDR3 protein. A D gene is named only where the DNA matches it firmly. Expanded clones are given a class, and other clones once, few, many or no size at all.

-,TRBV5-4,TRBJ1-2,-,TGTGCCAGCAGCCCGGGGGGATTTCCAAACTATGGCTACACCTTC,CASSPGGFPNYGYTF
many,TRBV23-1,TRBJ2-1,-,TGCGCCAGCAGTCAATCCGAGACCGGGACTCCCTACAATGAGCAGTTCTTC,CASSQSETGTPYNEQFF
-,TRBV6-6,TRBJ2-5,TRBD2,TGTGCCAGCATCACTAGCGGGAGTCCCCAAGAGACCCAGTACTTC,CASITSGSPQETQYF
few,TRBV5-1,TRBJ1-5,-,TGCGCCAGCAGCTTGGGGGAGGGACGGCCCCAGCATTTT,CASSLGEGRPQHF
few,TRBV28,TRBJ2-5,-,TGTGCCAGCATCGGGGTAGGAGAGACCCAGTACTTC,CASIGVGETQYF
few,TRBV4-2,TRBJ2-1,-,TGTGCCAGCAGCCAAGTGGGGGGATATGGGAATGAGCAGTTCTTC,CASSQVGGYGNEQFF
few,TRBV7-3,TRBJ2-5,-,TGTGCCAGCAGCTTAGCGGATGCACAAGAGACCCAGTACTTC,CASSLADAQETQYF
many,TRBV19,TRBJ2-1,TRBD2,TGTGCCAGTACCGGGACTAGCGCGTACAATGAGCAGTTCTTC,CASTGTSAYNEQFF
-,TRBV7-9,TRBJ2-6,-,TGTGCCAGCGCGAGGGCGCGAGGGGCCAACGTCCTGACTTTC,CASARARGANVLTF
-,TRBV14,TRBJ1-2,-,TGTGCCAGCAGCGCGGAGGCTACCTGGGGCTACACCTTC,CASSAEATWGYTF
-,TRBV11-2,TRBJ1-1,TRBD1,TGTGCCAGCAGCTTAGATCTTCCGGGACAGAGTCCTGAAGCTTTCTTT,CASSLDLPGQSPEAFF
-,TRBV19,TRBJ1-1,TRBD1,TGTGCCAGTAGTACGGGACAGGGAGGAGAAGCTTTCTTT,CASSTGQGGEAFF
-,TRBV7-7,TRBJ2-2,-,TGTGCTAGCAGCTTAGGACTGTCGGGCACCGGGGAGCTGTTTTTT,CASSLGLSGTGELFF
medium-sized,TRBV19,TRBJ2-1,-,TGTGCCAGTAGTCCCCGGGGGTACAATGAGCAGTTCTTC,CASSPRGYNEQFF
-,TRBV2,TRBJ1-5,TRBD1,TGTGCCAGCAGTCCGGACAGGGGTTTTCAGCCCCAGCATTTT,CASSPDRGFQPQHF
few,TRBV11-2,TRBJ2-1,-,TGTGCCAGCAGCAACGAGAGGTACAATGAGCAGTTCTTC,CASSNERYNEQFF
-,TRBV6-6,TRBJ2-7,TRBD1,TGTGCCAGCAGTTACGGGGGGGACAGGGGGGCCGAGCAGTACTTC,CASSYGGDRGAEQYF
many,TRBV7-2,TRBJ2-1,TRBD2,TGTGCCAGCAGAAGCGGCGGGGGAAATGAGCAGTTCTTC,CASRSGGGNEQFF
few,TRBV28,TRBJ2-7,TRBD2,TGTGCCAGCAGGTGGGGACTAGCGGGAACCTACGAGCAGTACTTC,CASRWGLAGTYEQYF
-,TRBV7-2,TRBJ2-1,-,TGTGCCAGCAGCTCCGACTGGCCTGAGCAGTTCTTC,CASSSDWPEQFF
many,TRBV5-1,TRBJ1-6,TRBD1,TGCGCCAGCAGCTTGGGTGAGGACAGGGAGTATAATTCACCCCTCCACTTT,CASSLGEDREYNSPLHF
many,TRBV5-1,TRBJ1-1,TRBD1,TGCGCCAGCAGCTTAACCGGGACAGTGAACACTGAAGCTTTCTTT,CASSLTGTVNTEAFF
-,TRBV28,TRBJ1-4,-,TGTGCCAGCAGCCCCGGACGGAGGACGGGTGAAAAACTGTTTTTT,CASSPGRRTGEKLFF
-,TRBV18,TRBJ2-7,-,TGTGCCAGCTCAAAGACCAGGTCCCAGGGGTCCTACGAGCAGTACTTC,CASSKTRSQGSYEQYF
few,TRBV5-1,TRBJ1-1,-,TGCGCCAGTCGACCCCCGGGACTTTCGAACACTGAAGCTTTCTTT,CASRPPGLSNTEAFF
-,TRBV4-1,TRBJ2-6,TRBD1,TGCGCCAGCAGCCAAGAGTCGAGGGGGCGCACGGCCTCTGGGGCCAACGTCCTGACTTTC,CASSQESRGRTASGANVLTF
-,TRBV29-1,TRBJ1-2,-,TGCAGCGTGACGGGGTCAGGGGCCTATGGCTACACCTTC,CSVTGSGAYGYTF
few,TRBV2,TRBJ1-5,TRBD1,TGTGCCAGCAGTGAACAGGGGGATCAGCCCCAGCATTTT,CASSEQGDQPQHF
few,TRBV7-9,TRBJ2-1,-,TGTGCCAGCAGCCTACCTCTGAGACTTAGCTCCTACAATGAGCAGTTCTTC,CASSLPLRLSSYNEQFF
-,TRBV28,TRBJ1-1,-,TGTGCCAGCAGTGCCGGTAGCACTGAAGCTTTCTTT,CASSAGSTEAFF
many,TRBV7-2,TRBJ2-4,TRBD1,TGTGCCAGCAGCCCGACGGGACAGGGAAACATTCAGTACTTC,CASSPTGQGNIQYF
-,TRBV7-2,TRBJ2-5,-,TGTGCCAGCAGCTTATCTCAGGGGTGGCAAGAGACCCAGTACTTC,CASSLSQGWQETQYF
few,TRBV28,TRBJ1-2,TRBD1,TGTGCCAGCAGTCCCCACGACAGGGCCTATGGCTACACCTTC,CASSPHDRAYGYTF
few,TRBV20-1,TRBJ1-1,-,TGCAGCTGGACAGAGAACACTGAAGCTTTCTTT,CSWTENTEAFF
-,TRBV4-1,TRBJ2-3,TRBD2,TGCGCCAGCAGCTGGCGACTAGCGCAGACAGATACGCAGTATTTT,CASSWRLAQTDTQYF
-,TRBV18,TRBJ2-7,TRBD1,TGTGCCAGCTCACCAGACAGGGCGGGCGAGCAGTACTTC,CASSPDRAGEQYF
-,TRBV7-9,TRBJ2-7,-,TGTGCCAGCAGCTATCCAGGGAATCGCGCGGGGGAGCAGTACTTC,CASSYPGNRAGEQYF
-,TRBV19,TRBJ1-2,-,TGTGCCAGTAGTCCTACAGGGTATGGCTACACCTTC,CASSPTGYGYTF
-,TRBV7-2,TRBJ1-1,-,TGTGCCAGCAGGTCATCAGGGATGACTGAAGCTTTCTTT,CASRSSGMTEAFF
few,TRBV15,TRBJ2-7,-,TGTGCCACCAGCAGAGATCAGGGAGGCTACGAGCAGTACTTC,CATSRDQGGYEQYF
many,TRBV18,TRBJ1-1,-,TGTGCCAGCTCACCGCTAGTTGAAGCTTTCTTT,CASSPLVEAFF
-,TRBV11-2,TRBJ1-1,TRBD1,TGTGCCAGCGGAAGCAGGGGGCCAGCTTTCTTT,CASGSRGPAFF
-,TRBV2,TRBJ2-5,-,TGTGCCAGCAGTGATAACGGGAAAGAGACCCAGTACTTC,CASSDNGKETQYF
-,TRBV18,TRBJ2-3,TRBD2,TGTGCCAGCTCACCAAGACTAGCCGCAATGACAGATACGCAGTATTTT,CASSPRLAAMTDTQYF
few,TRBV4-1,TRBJ1-5,TRBD1,TGCGCCAGCAGCCCACAGGGGGCGGTTCAGCCCCAGCATTTT,CASSPQGAVQPQHF
-,TRBV21-1,TRBJ1-5,-,TGTGCCAGCAGCAAAGCGGGGGGTGAGAAGCAGGATCAGCCCCAGCATTTT,CASSKAGGEKQDQPQHF
many,TRBV28,TRBJ2-7,-,TGTGCCAGCCTTATGGGGGGAGGTTACGAGCAGTACTTC,CASLMGGGYEQYF
few,TRBV7-2,TRBJ2-3,-,TGTGCCAGCAGCCTAAATGGGGCAGCCTCAGATACGCAGTATTTT,CASSLNGAASDTQYF
few,TRBV30,TRBJ2-3,-,TGTGCCTGGAGTCGGTCGTTGGAGGATACGCAGTATTTT,CAWSRSLEDTQYF